This TCR beta chain was obtained from a study of CXCR3-negative and CXCR3-positive naive CD8 T cells. Study-wide findings and caveats: Naive cells with CXCR3 showed TRB CDR3s that were more hydrophobic than those in CXCR3-negative naive cells. Memory CD8+ cells had much lower diversity, and both naive subsets had comparably high diversity.

5' RACE with UMI labels generated the TRB cDNA libraries. For each CDR3 protein, TCRdb gives one entry from its re-call of the 5' RACE reads, without DNA. The ten top clones account for under 0.8%, within a sample of approximately 65,000 distinct CDR3 sequences. There are 14 residues in the CDR3. CDR1 and CDR2 (germline): SQVTM, ANQGSEA. On this clonotype: Its antigen is still unknown.

Sequencing was carried out using naive CXCR3+ CD8+ T cells from blood. Subset described: CD45RO-CCR7+CD27+CD95- naive CD8+ T cells expressing CXCR3 (TNR3+). This TCR came from a human donor in good health. Some clones in this sample may be carry-over from other donors' samples. The chain recombines TRBV29-1 with TRBJ2-2. The CDR3 spells CSALTASNTGELFF.